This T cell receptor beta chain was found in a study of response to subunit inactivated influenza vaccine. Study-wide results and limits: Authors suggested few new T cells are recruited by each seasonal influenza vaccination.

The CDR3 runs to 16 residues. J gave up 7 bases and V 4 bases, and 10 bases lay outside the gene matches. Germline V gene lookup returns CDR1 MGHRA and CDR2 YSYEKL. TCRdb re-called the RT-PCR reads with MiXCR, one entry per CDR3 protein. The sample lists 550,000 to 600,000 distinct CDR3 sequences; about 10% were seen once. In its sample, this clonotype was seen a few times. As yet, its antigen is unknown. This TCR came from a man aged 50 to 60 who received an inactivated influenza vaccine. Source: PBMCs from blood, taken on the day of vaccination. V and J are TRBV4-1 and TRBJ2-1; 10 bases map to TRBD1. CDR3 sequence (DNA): TGCGCCAGCAGCCCCATGCCGGGACAGGGGATAAATGAGCAGTTCTTC. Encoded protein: CASSPMPGQGINEQFF.